These T cell receptor beta chains were read from a single sample in a study of chemoradiotherapy in HPV16-positive cancers. Assay: immunoSEQ multiplex PCR; the TCRdb copy retains only in-frame clones and omits some. The repertoire holds 6,500 to 10,000 clones, with around 81% as singletons. Sample collection was performed from a patient who underwent chemoradiotherapy. All receptors derive from a human donor with HPV-associated anogenital cancer. The CDR3 runs from the conserved cysteine through the conserved F or W. D genes are given only for firm matches. Some rows mark clone size as missing; the rest say once, few, many or name a class of expanded clone.

cdr3_nt: TGTGCCTGGAGTAAAGGGGAGCGCTATGGCTACACCTTC
cdr3_aa: CAWSKGERYGYTF
d_call: -
j_call: TRBJ1-2
v_call: TRBV30
clone_size: -

cdr3_nt: TGCGCCAGCAGCCCCGGGCCACCCCAAGAGACCCAGTACTTC
cdr3_aa: CASSPGPPQETQYF
d_call: -
j_call: TRBJ2-5
v_call: TRBV10-1
clone_size: -

cdr3_nt: TGTGCCAGCAGAACAGGGGGCTTGAGCAATCAGCCCCAGCATTTT
cdr3_aa: CASRTGGLSNQPQHF
d_call: TRBD1
j_call: TRBJ1-5
v_call: TRBV27
clone_size: -

cdr3_nt: TGTGCCAGCAGTTTACCGCGCCCGGACCGGGAGCTGTTTTTT
cdr3_aa: CASSLPRPDRELFF
d_call: -
j_call: TRBJ2-2
v_call: TRBV28
clone_size: few

cdr3_nt: TGTGCCAGCAGATGGGGACAGAATGAAAAACTGTTTTTT
cdr3_aa: CASRWGQNEKLFF
d_call: TRBD1
j_call: TRBJ1-4
v_call: TRBV6-6
clone_size: -

cdr3_nt: TGTGCCAGCAGCGTAGGTACTTTCGATGGCTACACCTTC
cdr3_aa: CASSVGTFDGYTF
d_call: -
j_call: TRBJ1-2
v_call: TRBV9
clone_size: -

cdr3_nt: TGTGCCAGCAGCTTCAGGACGGTTCAAGAGACCCAGTACTTC
cdr3_aa: CASSFRTVQETQYF
d_call: -
j_call: TRBJ2-5
v_call: TRBV7-8
clone_size: few

cdr3_nt: TGCGCCAGCAGCCATTTAGAACAATCCTTCCCTCCTTATAACTATGGCTACACCTTC
cdr3_aa: CASSHLEQSFPPYNYGYTF
d_call: -
j_call: TRBJ1-2
v_call: TRBV23-1
clone_size: -

cdr3_nt: TGCGCCAGCAGCTTGGAGGGACAGGGCCAAAACATTCAGTACTTC
cdr3_aa: CASSLEGQGQNIQYF
d_call: TRBD1
j_call: TRBJ2-4
v_call: TRBV5-1
clone_size: -

cdr3_nt: TGCGCCAGCAGCTTCGGGACTAGCATAACCCAGTACTTC
cdr3_aa: CASSFGTSITQYF
d_call: TRBD2
j_call: TRBJ2-5
v_call: TRBV5-1
clone_size: -

cdr3_nt: TGTGCCAGCAGCCGACTAGCGGGGGACAATGAGCAGTTCTTC
cdr3_aa: CASSRLAGDNEQFF
d_call: TRBD2
j_call: TRBJ2-1
v_call: TRBV5-6
clone_size: -

cdr3_nt: TGCGCCAGCAGCTTGGGAGTTCTGGGGAGCTCTGGAAACACCATATATTTT
cdr3_aa: CASSLGVLGSSGNTIYF
d_call: -
j_call: TRBJ1-3
v_call: TRBV5-1
clone_size: -

cdr3_nt: TGTGCCAGCAGCTTAGAGGGACAGGTACAGTACTTC
cdr3_aa: CASSLEGQVQYF
d_call: TRBD1
j_call: TRBJ2-7
v_call: TRBV11-3
clone_size: -

cdr3_nt: TGTGCCAGCAGTTTTAGGGAGATACGCCGCCCAGATACGCAGTATTTT
cdr3_aa: CASSFREIRRPDTQYF
d_call: -
j_call: TRBJ2-3
v_call: TRBV27
clone_size: -

cdr3_nt: TGTGCCTGGGTGATCGACACTGAAGCTTTCTTT
cdr3_aa: CAWVIDTEAFF
d_call: -
j_call: TRBJ1-1
v_call: TRBV30
clone_size: -